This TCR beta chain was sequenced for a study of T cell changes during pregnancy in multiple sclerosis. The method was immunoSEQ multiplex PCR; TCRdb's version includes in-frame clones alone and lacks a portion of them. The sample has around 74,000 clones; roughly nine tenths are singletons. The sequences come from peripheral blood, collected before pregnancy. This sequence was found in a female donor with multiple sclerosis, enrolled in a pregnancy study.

The CDR3 is CASSIDENRDQPQHF. DNA of the CDR3: TGTGCCAGTAGTATTGACGAAAACCGGGATCAGCCCCAGCATTTT. V usage is TRBV19 and J usage is TRBJ1-5; D gene unclear. From germline, CDR1 is LNHDA and CDR2 SQIVND (reference sequence). Trimming removed 3 bases from V and 5 bases from J, with 14 bases in between. The CDR3 is made up of 15 amino acids.